One and the same sample provided the 12 T cell receptor beta chains below, sequenced in a study of T-cell memory formation after mild COVID-19. Via MiXCR, TCRdb re-called the 5' RACE reads, giving one row per CDR3 protein. The sample includes hundreds of thousands of distinct CDR3 sequences, about 22% seen only once; the top ten take 7.5% to 9.5%. The sequencing sample was made of PBMCs or a T cell subset sorted from them (not recorded which). The receptors originated from an adult woman who had mild COVID-19 (a few samples of this study predate the infection). Cell type and time point are not known.

The chain uses TRBV20-1 and TRBJ1-5; D is undetermined. The CDR3 extends over 13 amino acids. CDR1 is DFQATT and CDR2 is SNEGSKA in the germline V gene (reference sequence). The germline V and J ends were trimmed by 1 base and 3 bases, with 7 bases remaining between them. The CDR3, as DNA: TGCAGTGCTAGAGGGGAAAACAATCAGCCCCAGCATTTT. Residues: CSARGENNQPQHF.

This clonotype was seen only a few times. The chain employs TRBV7-9 and TRBJ2-7; 7 bases agree with TRBD1. V lost 6 bases and J lost 6; bases outside the gene matches: 11. Per germline, CDR1 SEHNR and CDR2 FQNEAQ (reference sequence). CDR3 length: 14 residues. This CDR3 reads CASSRSGQFGEQYF. In DNA form, the CDR3 reads TGTGCCAGCAGTCGATCGGGACAGTTTGGCGAGCAGTACTTC.

This clonotype was seen more than once but under ten times. The chain uses TRBV18 and TRBJ2-1, with 7 bases identical to TRBD1. The germline gives CDR1 KGHSH, CDR2 LQKENI. J gave up 8 bases and V 1 base, and 8 bases lay outside the gene matches. CDR3 length: 15 amino acids. The CDR3 spells CASSPQGQTFDEQFF. The CDR3 DNA sequence: TGTGCCAGCTCACCACAGGGACAGACCTTTGATGAGCAGTTCTTC.

This clonotype has only a few counts. The chain links TRBV9 to TRBJ1-1, with D tentatively TRBD1 (6 bases). The V and J ends lost 0 bases and 4 bases respectively, with 16 bases between them. Germline CDR1 is SGDLS and CDR2 is YYNGEE. This CDR3 contains 16 residues. The CDR3 here is CASSVDPGRGSTEAFF. CDR3 DNA: TGTGCCAGCAGCGTAGACCCGGGCAGGGGCTCCACTGAAGCTTTCTTT.

This chain joins TRBV5-1 and TRBJ1-2; D may be TRBD1 (6 bases). Trimming stripped 4 bases from V and 8 bases from J, with 21 bases between. CDR3 size: 15 residues. CDR1 and CDR2 (germline): SGHRS, YFSETQ. The CDR3 is CASSPQDSPLRGYTF. For the CDR3, the DNA is TGCGCCAGCAGCCCCCAGGACAGCCCCTTGCGCGGCTACACCTTC.

This sequence joins TRBV5-1 and TRBJ2-7, with D unclear. Deletions cut 0 bases from V and 5 bases from J, with 15 bases between. Germline V CDR1 and CDR2: SGHRS, YFSETQ. The CDR3 contains 15 residues. The CDR3 here is CASSLAVGAVDEQYF. The CDR3 bases are TGCGCCAGCAGCTTGGCTGTGGGCGCGGTAGACGAGCAGTACTTC.

The rearrangement joins TRBV9 to TRBJ2-7; D is uncertain. V was pared by 0 bases and J by 7 bases, with 17 bases between. Germline CDR1 and CDR2: SGDLS and YYNGEE. The CDR3 runs 15 residues. CDR3 coding DNA: TGTGCCAGCAGCGTAGGTCAGGCGAACTACGCGGAGCAGTACTTC. Translated: CASSVGQANYAEQYF.

This clonotype was seen a few times. The rearrangement uses TRBV28 and TRBJ2-3; D perhaps matches TRBD2 (6 bases). V gave up 6 bases and J gave up 1 base, with 14 bases separating them. The germline V gene encodes CDR1 MDHEN and CDR2 SYDVKM. There are 15 residues in the CDR3. The CDR3 region is CASRPGTSGTDTQYF. For the CDR3, the DNA is TGTGCCAGCAGACCGGGGACTTCCGGCACAGATACGCAGTATTTT.

This chain connects TRBV24-1 to TRBJ2-1, with 8 positions matching TRBD2. The CDR3 spans 13 residues. Trimming removed 10 bases from V and 7 bases from J; junction bases left unmatched: 8. Germline V gives CDR1 KGHDR, CDR2 SFDVKD. CDR3 region: CATTGGPGNEQFF. In nucleotides, the CDR3 is TGTGCCACAACGGGAGGGCCGGGAAATGAGCAGTTCTTC.

This clonotype occurred a few times. V is TRBV20-1 and J is TRBJ2-1; D uncertain. The CDR3 consists of 12 residues. V lost 6 bases and J 1 base, leaving 7 bases between the germline ends. In germline, CDR1 is DFQATT, CDR2 SNEGSKA (reference sequence). The chain's CDR3 is CSATTSYNEQFF. Written as DNA, the CDR3 is TGCAGTGCCACTACTTCCTACAATGAGCAGTTCTTC.

The J gene is TRBJ2-1, the V gene TRBV7-9, with 9 positions matching TRBD2. The germline V gene has CDR1 SEHNR and CDR2 FQNEAQ (reference sequence). The CDR3 consists of 15 residues. V was pared by 5 bases and J by 5 bases, with 7 bases of the junction left unmatched. Written as DNA, the CDR3 is TGTGCCAGCAGCCCGTTAGCGGGAGTGAACAATGAGCAGTTCTTC. It codes for CASSPLAGVNNEQFF.

This clonotype has only a few counts. V usage is TRBV10-3 and J usage is TRBJ2-7; TRBD2 is a possible D gene (5 bases). This CDR3 comprises 16 residues. V dropped 9 bases and J dropped 4 bases, with 25 bases sitting between them. Germline V gives CDR1 ENHRY, CDR2 SYGVKD. CDR3 nucleotides: TGTGCCATGAGCCGCGGGCCGGCCATCGAACTGTACGAGCAGTACTTC. It specifies CAMSRGPAIELYEQYF.